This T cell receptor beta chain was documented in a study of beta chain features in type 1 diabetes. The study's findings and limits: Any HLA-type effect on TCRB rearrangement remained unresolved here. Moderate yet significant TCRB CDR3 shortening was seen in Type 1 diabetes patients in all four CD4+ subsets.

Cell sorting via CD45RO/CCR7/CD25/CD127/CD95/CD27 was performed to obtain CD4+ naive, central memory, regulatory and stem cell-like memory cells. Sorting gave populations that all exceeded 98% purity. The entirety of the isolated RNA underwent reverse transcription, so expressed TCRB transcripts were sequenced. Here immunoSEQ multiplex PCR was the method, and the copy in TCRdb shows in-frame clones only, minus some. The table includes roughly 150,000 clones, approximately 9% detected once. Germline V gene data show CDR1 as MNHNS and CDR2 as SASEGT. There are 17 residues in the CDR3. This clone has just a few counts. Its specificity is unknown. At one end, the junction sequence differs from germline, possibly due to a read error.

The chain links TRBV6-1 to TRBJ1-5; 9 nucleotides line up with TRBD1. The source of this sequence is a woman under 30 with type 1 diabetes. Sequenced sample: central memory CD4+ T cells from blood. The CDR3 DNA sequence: TGTGCCATCAGTGAGTCCTCGGGGACAGGGTCCCATCAGCCCCAGCATTTT. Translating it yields CAISESSGTGSHQPQHF.